The sequence of this T cell receptor beta chain was determined in a study of technical replicates of blood from several donors. The data were produced by immunoSEQ multiplex PCR, yet TCRdb's version contains in-frame clones alone and is incomplete. Counted here are 80,000 to 90,000 clones, approximately 94% occurring once; the ten biggest clones make up less than 0.3%. Per germline, CDR1 MGHRA and CDR2 YSYEKL. V gave up 0 bases and J gave up 4 bases, with 13 bases separating them. This CDR3 region has 16 residues. Sequencing input: T cells isolated from PBMCs. J is TRBJ1-5 and V is TRBV4-1; no definite D call. The sequence came from a human donor in good health. The CDR3 region is CASSQEGRWVNQPQHF. The CDR3 region has the DNA TGCGCCAGCAGCCAAGAAGGCAGGTGGGTAAATCAGCCCCAGCATTTT.